These T cell receptor beta chains were read from a single sample in a study of T cell responses to AZD1222 COVID-19 vaccine. TCRdb's table, derived via immunoSEQ multiplex PCR, lists solely in-frame clones and lacks some. The data show 85,000 to 110,000 clones, over 70% seen once. The sequencing here drew on peripheral blood, taken on day 0 of AZD1222 vaccination. Every receptor here comes from an adult in good health. The CDR3 runs from the conserved cysteine through the conserved F or W. Each record gives: CDR3 DNA, CDR3 protein, V gene, CDR3 length, clone size, D gene, J gene. D genes are given only for firm matches. Some rows mark clone size as missing; the rest say once, few, many or name a class of expanded clone.

CDR3 DNA: TGTGCCAGCGCGAGGTTGACCGCAAACACTGAAGCTTTCTTT
CDR3 protein: CASARLTANTEAFF
V gene: TRBV7-8
CDR3 length: 14
clone size: -
D gene: -
J gene: TRBJ1-1

CDR3 DNA: TGTGCCAGCAGCGTAGTGGGCTCTGGAAACACCATATATTTT
CDR3 protein: CASSVVGSGNTIYF
V gene: TRBV9
CDR3 length: 14
clone size: -
D gene: -
J gene: TRBJ1-3

CDR3 DNA: TGTGCCAGCAGTGAGGGATTTTATAATTCACCCCTCCACTTT
CDR3 protein: CASSEGFYNSPLHF
V gene: TRBV27
CDR3 length: 14
clone size: once
D gene: -
J gene: TRBJ1-6

CDR3 DNA: TGCAGCGCTACTACTACAAACACTGAAGCTTTCTTT
CDR3 protein: CSATTTNTEAFF
V gene: TRBV29-1
CDR3 length: 12
clone size: -
D gene: -
J gene: TRBJ1-1

CDR3 DNA: TGTGCCAGCAGCTTGGGAGGACAAGGCCTTTACTACGAGCAGTACTTC
CDR3 protein: CASSLGGQGLYYEQYF
V gene: TRBV5-6
CDR3 length: 16
clone size: -
D gene: -
J gene: TRBJ2-7

CDR3 DNA: TGTGCCAGCTCACCACCAGGGACAGGCATCAATGAGCAGTTCTTC
CDR3 protein: CASSPPGTGINEQFF
V gene: TRBV18
CDR3 length: 15
clone size: -
D gene: TRBD1
J gene: TRBJ2-1

CDR3 DNA: TGTGCCAGCAGTTACTGGGGATACCAGCATTTT
CDR3 protein: CASSYWGYQHF
V gene: TRBV6-2/TRBV6-3
CDR3 length: 11
clone size: -
D gene: -
J gene: TRBJ1-5

CDR3 DNA: TGCGCCAGCAGTTCGGGACAGGGGCCCTATGGCTACACCTTC
CDR3 protein: CASSSGQGPYGYTF
V gene: TRBV5-1
CDR3 length: 14
clone size: -
D gene: TRBD1
J gene: TRBJ1-2

CDR3 DNA: TGCAGCGCCGAGCGGGAGGGCCGAGATACGCAGTATTTT
CDR3 protein: CSAEREGRDTQYF
V gene: TRBV29-1
CDR3 length: 13
clone size: -
D gene: TRBD2
J gene: TRBJ2-3

CDR3 DNA: TGTGCCAGCAGCTTAATTGGACAGGGGTTAGATACGCAGTATTTT
CDR3 protein: CASSLIGQGLDTQYF
V gene: TRBV7-2
CDR3 length: 15
clone size: -
D gene: TRBD1
J gene: TRBJ2-3

CDR3 DNA: TGTGCCGGCACTAGCGGCCCCTACAATGAGCAGTTCTTC
CDR3 protein: CAGTSGPYNEQFF
V gene: TRBV6-1
CDR3 length: 13
clone size: -
D gene: TRBD2
J gene: TRBJ2-1

CDR3 DNA: TGTGCCAGCAGCTTGGGACACGCCCCGGGGGACACTGAAGCTTTCTTT
CDR3 protein: CASSLGHAPGDTEAFF
V gene: TRBV5-4
CDR3 length: 16
clone size: few
D gene: -
J gene: TRBJ1-1

CDR3 DNA: TGTGCCAGCAGTTTAAGGGAACCAAACGCCAGAGATACGCAGTATTTT
CDR3 protein: CASSLREPNARDTQYF
V gene: TRBV27
CDR3 length: 16
clone size: -
D gene: -
J gene: TRBJ2-3

CDR3 DNA: TGTGCCAGCAGTTCTAGTCTTGGAGAGACCCAGTACTTC
CDR3 protein: CASSSSLGETQYF
V gene: TRBV6-5
CDR3 length: 13
clone size: -
D gene: -
J gene: TRBJ2-5

CDR3 DNA: TGTGCCAGCAGCGTAGTTGGGGGAATCCAGGCCTACAATGAGCAGTTCTTC
CDR3 protein: CASSVVGGIQAYNEQFF
V gene: TRBV9
CDR3 length: 17
clone size: -
D gene: -
J gene: TRBJ2-1

CDR3 DNA: TGTGCCAGCAGCTTATCTCTAGCGGGAGCAGATACGCAGTATTTT
CDR3 protein: CASSLSLAGADTQYF
V gene: TRBV7-2
CDR3 length: 15
clone size: -
D gene: TRBD2
J gene: TRBJ2-3

CDR3 DNA: TGTGCCAGCAGCTTTAACAGGTTTCGGGCTGAAGCTTTCTTT
CDR3 protein: CASSFNRFRAEAFF
V gene: TRBV11-2
CDR3 length: 14
clone size: few
D gene: -
J gene: TRBJ1-1

CDR3 DNA: TGTGCCAGCTCGGGGGGCCTCAGGGGGACCCAGTACTTC
CDR3 protein: CASSGGLRGTQYF
V gene: TRBV27
CDR3 length: 13
clone size: -
D gene: -
J gene: TRBJ2-5

CDR3 DNA: TGTGCCGCCGAAACAGGGGTTTACACTGAAGCTTTCTTT
CDR3 protein: CAAETGVYTEAFF
V gene: TRBV24-1
CDR3 length: 13
clone size: -
D gene: TRBD1
J gene: TRBJ1-1

CDR3 DNA: TGTGCCAGCGGCAGGGGATCCTACGAGCAGTACTTC
CDR3 protein: CASGRGSYEQYF
V gene: TRBV28
CDR3 length: 12
clone size: -
D gene: -
J gene: TRBJ2-7

CDR3 DNA: TGTGCCAGCTCACCCGGCCCCCAGGGGCAGCCCCAGCATTTT
CDR3 protein: CASSPGPQGQPQHF
V gene: TRBV18
CDR3 length: 14
clone size: once
D gene: -
J gene: TRBJ1-5

CDR3 DNA: TGTGCCAGCAGTCGACGGATGAACACTGAAGCTTTCTTT
CDR3 protein: CASSRRMNTEAFF
V gene: TRBV7-9
CDR3 length: 13
clone size: -
D gene: -
J gene: TRBJ1-1

CDR3 DNA: TGTGCCAGCAGTGAACAACTAACAGGGACAGATACGCAGTATTTT
CDR3 protein: CASSEQLTGTDTQYF
V gene: TRBV2
CDR3 length: 15
clone size: -
D gene: -
J gene: TRBJ2-3

CDR3 DNA: TGTGCCAGCAGCTTTCGGATCCACAATGAGCAGTTCTTC
CDR3 protein: CASSFRIHNEQFF
V gene: TRBV11-3
CDR3 length: 13
clone size: few
D gene: -
J gene: TRBJ2-1

CDR3 DNA: TGTGCCAGCAGTTTTTCAGGAACTCACTACGAGCAGTACTTC
CDR3 protein: CASSFSGTHYEQYF
V gene: TRBV28
CDR3 length: 14
clone size: -
D gene: -
J gene: TRBJ2-7

CDR3 DNA: TGTGCCAGCAGTGGGGGACGGAATGAAAAACTGTTTTTT
CDR3 protein: CASSGGRNEKLFF
V gene: TRBV12-3/TRBV12-4
CDR3 length: 13
clone size: -
D gene: -
J gene: TRBJ1-4

CDR3 DNA: TGTGCCAGCAGTGACCCCACAGGAGGGGATACGCAGTATTTT
CDR3 protein: CASSDPTGGDTQYF
V gene: TRBV25-1
CDR3 length: 14
clone size: -
D gene: -
J gene: TRBJ2-3

CDR3 DNA: TGTGCCAGCAGCTTAGTAACTAGCGGGGGGGCCGGGGAGACCCAGTACTTC
CDR3 protein: CASSLVTSGGAGETQYF
V gene: TRBV7-2
CDR3 length: 17
clone size: -
D gene: TRBD2
J gene: TRBJ2-5

CDR3 DNA: TGTGCCAGCAGCTCCTACAGGGGGCTTGGAAACACCATATATTTT
CDR3 protein: CASSSYRGLGNTIYF
V gene: TRBV11-2
CDR3 length: 15
clone size: -
D gene: TRBD1
J gene: TRBJ1-3

CDR3 DNA: TGTGCCAGCAGCCGCACAGGGGGCGCCTATGGCTACACCTTC
CDR3 protein: CASSRTGGAYGYTF
V gene: TRBV5-4
CDR3 length: 14
clone size: -
D gene: TRBD1
J gene: TRBJ1-2

CDR3 DNA: TGCAGCGTTACTCCGGGGATTAACTATGGCTACACCTTC
CDR3 protein: CSVTPGINYGYTF
V gene: TRBV29-1
CDR3 length: 13
clone size: -
D gene: -
J gene: TRBJ1-2

CDR3 DNA: TGTGCCAGCAGCTTGGAGCCAGGGAAGAACACTGAAGCTTTCTTT
CDR3 protein: CASSLEPGKNTEAFF
V gene: TRBV5-6
CDR3 length: 15
clone size: -
D gene: -
J gene: TRBJ1-1

CDR3 DNA: TGTGCCAGCCTCCGCGGGGGGGCCGATAATTCACCCCTCCACTTT
CDR3 protein: CASLRGGADNSPLHF
V gene: TRBV6-5
CDR3 length: 15
clone size: -
D gene: -
J gene: TRBJ1-6

CDR3 DNA: TGTGCCAGCAGCCGGACTAGCGGGTTTGATACGCAGTATTTT
CDR3 protein: CASSRTSGFDTQYF
V gene: TRBV7-9
CDR3 length: 14
clone size: -
D gene: TRBD2
J gene: TRBJ2-3

CDR3 DNA: TGTGCCAGCAGGACTAGCGGGGGGGATACGCAGTATTTT
CDR3 protein: CASRTSGGDTQYF
V gene: TRBV11-2
CDR3 length: 13
clone size: -
D gene: TRBD2
J gene: TRBJ2-3

CDR3 DNA: TGTGCCAGCGGATCAGGGTTCGATGAAAAACTGTTTTTT
CDR3 protein: CASGSGFDEKLFF
V gene: TRBV12-3/TRBV12-4
CDR3 length: 13
clone size: once
D gene: -
J gene: TRBJ1-4

CDR3 DNA: TGTGCCAGCAGGTGGCAGGGGGCGTCGGATGAGCAGTTCTTC
CDR3 protein: CASRWQGASDEQFF
V gene: TRBV28
CDR3 length: 14
clone size: -
D gene: TRBD1
J gene: TRBJ2-1

CDR3 DNA: TGTGCCAGCAGCCCAGGGGGGTCCATAAGCAATCAGCCCCAGCATTTT
CDR3 protein: CASSPGGSISNQPQHF
V gene: TRBV7-9
CDR3 length: 16
clone size: -
D gene: TRBD1
J gene: TRBJ1-5